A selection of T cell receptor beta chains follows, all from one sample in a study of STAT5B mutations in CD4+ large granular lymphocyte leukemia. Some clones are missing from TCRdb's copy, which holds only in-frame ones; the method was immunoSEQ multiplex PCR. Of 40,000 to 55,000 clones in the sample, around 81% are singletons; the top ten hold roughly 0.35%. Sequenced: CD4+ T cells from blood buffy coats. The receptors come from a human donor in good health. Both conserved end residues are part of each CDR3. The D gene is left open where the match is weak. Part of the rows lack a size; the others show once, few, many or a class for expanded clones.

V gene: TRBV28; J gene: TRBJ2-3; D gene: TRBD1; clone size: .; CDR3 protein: CASSLGDRVKDTQYF; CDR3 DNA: TGTGCCAGCAGTTTGGGGGACAGAGTTAAAGATACGCAGTATTTT
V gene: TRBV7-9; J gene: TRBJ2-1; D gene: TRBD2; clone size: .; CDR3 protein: CASSLAGGGNEQFF; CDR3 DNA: TGTGCCAGCAGCTTAGCTGGGGGGGGCAATGAGCAGTTCTTC
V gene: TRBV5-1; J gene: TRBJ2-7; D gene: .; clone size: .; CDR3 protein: CASPTPYRVYEQYF; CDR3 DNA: TGCGCCAGCCCCACCCCCTACAGAGTCTACGAGCAGTACTTC
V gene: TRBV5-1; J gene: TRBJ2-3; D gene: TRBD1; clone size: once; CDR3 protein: CASSQDRDADTQYF; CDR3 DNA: TGCGCCAGCAGCCAGGACAGGGACGCGGATACGCAGTATTTT
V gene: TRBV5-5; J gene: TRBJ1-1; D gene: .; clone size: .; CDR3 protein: CASSFTGGGTTEAFF; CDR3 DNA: TGTGCCAGCAGCTTCACCGGGGGGGGGACAACTGAAGCTTTCTTT
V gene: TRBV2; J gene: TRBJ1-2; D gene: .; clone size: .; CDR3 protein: CASSGEIYGYTF; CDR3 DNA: TGTGCCAGCAGTGGGGAGATCTATGGCTACACCTTC
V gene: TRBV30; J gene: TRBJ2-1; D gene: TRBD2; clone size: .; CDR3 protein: CAWSLTSGGLSYNEQFF; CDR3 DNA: TGTGCCTGGAGTTTAACTAGCGGGGGACTCTCCTACAATGAGCAGTTCTTC
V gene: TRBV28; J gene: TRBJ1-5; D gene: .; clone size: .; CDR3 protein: CASSLLGGYSNQPQHF; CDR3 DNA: TGTGCCAGCAGTTTACTCGGCGGCTATAGCAATCAGCCCCAGCATTTT
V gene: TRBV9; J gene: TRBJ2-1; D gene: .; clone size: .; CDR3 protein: CASSSVTDYNEQFF; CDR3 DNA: TGTGCCAGCAGCTCAGTTACAGACTACAATGAGCAGTTCTTC
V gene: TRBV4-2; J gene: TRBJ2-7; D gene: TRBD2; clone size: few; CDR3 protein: CASSGTSSYEQYF; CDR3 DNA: TGTGCCAGCAGTGGGACTAGCTCCTACGAGCAGTACTTC
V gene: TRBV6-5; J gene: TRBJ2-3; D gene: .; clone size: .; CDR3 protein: CASQNSGSTDTQYF; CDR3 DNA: TGTGCCAGTCAGAACAGCGGGAGCACAGATACGCAGTATTTT
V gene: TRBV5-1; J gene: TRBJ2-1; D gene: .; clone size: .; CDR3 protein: CASSSTVFAGEQFF; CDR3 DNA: TGCGCCAGCAGCTCGACAGTTTTCGCAGGGGAGCAGTTCTTC
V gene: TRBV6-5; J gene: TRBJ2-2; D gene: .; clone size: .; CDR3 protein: CASSYLGETGELFF; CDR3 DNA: TGTGCCAGCAGTTACTTGGGAGAGACCGGGGAGCTGTTTTTT
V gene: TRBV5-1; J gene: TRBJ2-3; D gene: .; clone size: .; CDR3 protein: CASSLARGALDTQYF; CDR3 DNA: TGCGCCAGCAGCTTGGCCCGCGGGGCTTTGGATACGCAGTATTTT
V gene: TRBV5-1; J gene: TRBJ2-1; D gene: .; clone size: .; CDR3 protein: CASSLGGPSYNEQFF; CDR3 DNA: TGCGCCAGCAGCTTGGGAGGACCCTCCTACAATGAGCAGTTCTTC
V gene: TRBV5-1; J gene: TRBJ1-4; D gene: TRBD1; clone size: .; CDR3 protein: CASSPEGAVHEKLFF; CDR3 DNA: TGCGCCAGCAGCCCGGAGGGGGCGGTACATGAAAAACTGTTTTTT
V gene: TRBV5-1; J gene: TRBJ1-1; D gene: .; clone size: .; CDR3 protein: CASSLGGTGDTEAFF; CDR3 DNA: TGCGCCAGCAGCTTGGGGGGGACGGGGGACACTGAAGCTTTCTTT